The 6 T cell receptor beta chains reported below all come from one sample, sequenced in a study of memory CD4+ T cells and cytomegalovirus serostatus. Single viable CD3+CD4+CD8-CD45RO+ cells were sorted as the memory CD4+ T cells. The protocol was immunoSEQ multiplex PCR, while the TCRdb copy is restricted to in-frame clones and leaves out a portion. This sample has around 99,000 clones, with about four fifths found just once. The specimen sequenced was memory CD4+ T cells from blood. The receptors were gathered from an adult in good health and CMV-seropositive.

There are a few counts of this clone. The CDR3 loop reads CASRTITDTQYF. DNA for the CDR3: TGTGCCAGCAGGACCATCACAGATACGCAGTATTTT. The chain has TRBV28 and TRBJ2-3; D ambiguous. Per germline, CDR1 MDHEN and CDR2 SYDVKM. The CDR3 is 12 residues long. Trimming cost V 6 bases and J 2 bases, with 6 bases left between them. The full variable domain, in which reference TRBV28 and TRBJ2-3 provide the parts outside the CDR3, is DVKVTQSSRYLVKRTGEKVFLECVQDMDHENMFWYRQDPGLGLRLIYFSYDVKMKEKGDIPEGYSVSREKKERFSLILESASTNQTSMYLCASRTITDTQYFGPGTRLTVL.

The chain carries TRBV30 and TRBJ2-1, with TRBD2 identical over 7 bases. J lost 7 bases, V lost 6 bases, and 15 bases had no gene match. Germline V gene sequence: CDR1 GTSNPN, CDR2 SVGIG (reference sequence). The CDR3 totals 15 residues. CDR3 region: CACKRGGTRVNEQFF. The DNA of the CDR3 is TGTGCCTGCAAAAGGGGAGGGACGCGGGTTAATGAGCAGTTCTTC.

In its sample, this clone was seen once. The chain joins TRBV5-1 to TRBJ2-7; D remains unclear. This CDR3 spans 14 amino acids. V was pared by 3 bases and J by 1 base, with 11 bases between. In germline, CDR1 is SGHRS, CDR2 YFSETQ. In DNA form, the CDR3 reads TGCGCCAGCAGCTCAGACCCCAGTTCCTACGAGCAGTACTTC. Translation: CASSSDPSSYEQYF.

The chain employs TRBV27 and TRBJ2-7; D unresolved. Germline V gene lookup returns CDR1 MNHEY and CDR2 SMNVEV (reference sequence). V lost 3 bases and J 1 base, leaving 10 bases between the germline ends. The CDR3 has 14 residues. The CDR3 region is CASSFLVGSYEQYF. CDR3 bases: TGTGCCAGCAGTTTCCTAGTGGGATCCTACGAGCAGTACTTC.

The rearrangement links TRBV6-1 to TRBJ2-6; D unresolved. Germline assignment: CDR1 MNHNS and CDR2 SASEGT. The CDR3 runs 15 residues. V shed 6 bases and J shed 4 bases, with 13 bases lying between them. The CDR3 DNA reads as TGTGCCAGCAGATTTGGACCGGCAGGGGCCAACGTCCTGACTTTC. It codes for CASRFGPAGANVLTF.

The chain links TRBV28 to TRBJ2-7, with 7 nucleotides matching TRBD1. Trimming removed 6 bases from V and 7 bases from J; junction bases left unmatched: 15. CDR3 size: 15 residues. Germline-derived CDR1 and CDR2 are MDHEN and SYDVKM. The CDR3 here is CASRTPRQGSGEQYF. The CDR3 DNA reads TGTGCCAGCAGGACCCCGAGACAGGGATCGGGGGAGCAGTACTTC. Full variable domain (remainder filled in from reference TRBV28 and TRBJ2-7): DVKVTQSSRYLVKRTGEKVFLECVQDMDHENMFWYRQDPGLGLRLIYFSYDVKMKEKGDIPEGYSVSREKKERFSLILESASTNQTSMYLCASRTPRQGSGEQYFGPGTRLTVT.